This T cell receptor (beta chain) comes out of a study of monozygotic twins with inflammatory bowel disease. Whole-study results and caveats: For IBD patients, clonotypes shared with others were fewer than for healthy twins, especially with disease activity. Using the inverse Simpson index, IBD patients had lower TCRbeta diversity than healthy co-twins.

Germline assignment: CDR1 GTSNPN and CDR2 SVGIG (reference sequence). The CDR3 has 13 amino acids. TCRdb processed the 5' RACE reads again and assigns one entry to each CDR3 protein, with no DNA. Found here are fewer than 550,000 distinct CDR3 sequences; the top ten clones hold 2.4%. As to this clonotype: Its antigen is still unknown.

This clonotype was obtained from a human donor with ulcerative colitis or Crohn's disease, or a healthy co-twin of an affected twin (not recorded which). The chain has TRBV30 and TRBJ1-2; with no DNA, the TCRdb D assignment of TRBD1 cannot be verified. The sample consisted of blood. CDR3 amino acids: CAWSGTGAYGYTF.